This T cell receptor beta chain derives from a study of blood T cell repertoires in COVID-19. On the study more broadly: Acute-phase and convalescent COVID-19 samples originated in the United States, Italy and Spain.

Original processing notes: Estimated nucleated cell counts came from reference gene primer amplification. Produced via immunoSEQ multiplex PCR; TCRdb's table is partial and in-frame only. That table gives V, J and clone size, and the DNA gave D and trimming. The sample records fewer than 200,000 clones, roughly four fifths being singletons. Enrolment of Seattle patients took place during active infection, and they were followed longitudinally. Per the germline V gene, CDR1 is DFQATT and CDR2 is SNEGSKA (reference sequence). Trimming removed 8 bases from V and 1 base from J, with 9 bases in between. This CDR3 has 11 residues.

The sequenced material came from peripheral blood. V is TRBV20-1 and J is TRBJ2-7; D is unresolved. The receptor's source is a woman aged 70-85 years with COVID-19, enrolled during active disease. The DNA for the CDR3 is TGCAGTAGTTCTAAGTCCTACGAGCAGTACTTC. It translates to CSSSKSYEQYF.